The clone carrying this T cell receptor beta chain showed up just a few times. TCRbeta library construction was performed incorporating unique molecular identifiers. From the PCR reads, TCRdb called clonotypes with MiXCR, one entry per CDR3 protein. In the table there are over 300,000 distinct CDR3 sequences, around a tenth of which are singletons. The sample belongs to a study of T-cell reconstitution after alpha-beta-depleted transplantation in children. Trimming took 4 bases from V and 1 from J; bases not matched to a gene: 6. Germline loops: CDR1 MNHEY, CDR2 SMNVEV (reference sequence). This CDR3 comprises 15 residues.

The source material was PBMCs from the stem cell graft donor, sampled from the stem cell graft. The receptor was derived from a human donor who donated a stem cell graft to a child with acute lymphoblastic leukemia. This chain uses TRBV27 with TRBJ1-2, with 7 nucleotides matching TRBD1. The CDR3 loop is CASSYATGNNYGYTF. The CDR3, as DNA: TGTGCCAGCAGTTACGCGACAGGGAATAACTATGGCTACACCTTC.